This is a list of T cell receptor beta chains from one sample in a study of blood T cell repertoires in COVID-19. Some clones are missing from TCRdb's copy, which holds only in-frame ones; the method was immunoSEQ multiplex PCR. The data contain 200,000 to 250,000 clones, 70% to 90% of them seen just once; the ten biggest clones take up nearly 4.5%. Specimen: peripheral blood. These receptors were collected from a man aged 50-59 years with acute or convalescent COVID-19. The CDR3 runs from the conserved cysteine through the conserved F or W. D genes are given only for firm matches. The size entry is marked missing in some rows and otherwise reads once, few, many or a size class.

V: TRBV30; J: TRBJ2-7; size: NA; D: NA; CDR3: CAWSVGGGNEQYF; DNA: TGTGCCTGGAGTGTAGGGGGTGGAAACGAGCAGTACTTC
V: TRBV7-2; J: TRBJ1-4; size: NA; D: TRBD1; CDR3: CASSLGGTGDKKLFF; DNA: TGTGCCAGCAGCTTAGGGGGGACAGGGGATAAAAAACTGTTTTTT
V: TRBV19; J: TRBJ1-1; size: NA; D: NA; CDR3: CASSSPTPLNTEAFF; DNA: TGTGCCAGTAGTAGCCCGACACCCTTGAACACTGAAGCTTTCTTT
V: TRBV19; J: TRBJ1-5; size: once; D: TRBD1; CDR3: CASSIDRYRGLSQPQHF; DNA: TGTGCCAGTAGTATAGATCGGTATAGGGGGCTAAGTCAGCCCCAGCATTTT
V: TRBV5-1; J: TRBJ2-4; size: many; D: NA; CDR3: CASSQGIIQYF; DNA: TGCGCCAGCAGTCAGGGTATCATTCAGTACTTC
V: TRBV15; J: TRBJ1-4; size: NA; D: NA; CDR3: CATRGQAASEKLFF; DNA: TGTGCCACCAGGGGTCAGGCGGCTAGCGAAAAACTGTTTTTT
V: TRBV7-3; J: TRBJ1-2; size: NA; D: NA; CDR3: CASSPGLNYGYTF; DNA: TGTGCCAGCAGCCCGGGACTTAACTATGGCTACACCTTC
V: TRBV5-8; J: TRBJ1-5; size: NA; D: NA; CDR3: CASSLGATGVQPQHF; DNA: TGTGCCAGCAGCTTGGGGGCCACGGGGGTACAGCCCCAGCATTTT
V: TRBV5-1; J: TRBJ2-3; size: NA; D: NA; CDR3: CASSLALGSPDTQYF; DNA: TGCGCCAGCAGCTTGGCCTTGGGTAGCCCAGATACGCAGTATTTT
V: TRBV12-5; J: TRBJ2-2; size: NA; D: NA; CDR3: CASGLPLGTRQHRAGELFF; DNA: TGTGCTAGTGGTTTGCCCCTTGGGACTCGACAGCATAGGGCCGGGGAGCTGTTTTTT
V: TRBV5-1; J: TRBJ1-1; size: NA; D: NA; CDR3: CASRRDPMNTEAFF; DNA: TGCGCCAGCAGGCGGGACCCTATGAACACTGAAGCTTTCTTT
V: TRBV5-6; J: TRBJ1-6; size: once; D: NA; CDR3: CASSLFGYNSPLHF; DNA: TGTGCCAGCAGCTTGTTCGGGTATAATTCACCCCTCCACTTT
V: TRBV29-1; J: TRBJ1-6; size: NA; D: NA; CDR3: CSVRTAQDVRGYNSPLHF; DNA: TGCAGCGTTCGAACGGCCCAAGATGTGAGGGGGTATAATTCACCCCTCCACTTT
V: TRBV6-5; J: TRBJ1-3; size: few; D: NA; CDR3: CASSTGLSGNTIYF; DNA: TGTGCCAGCAGTACGGGACTCTCTGGAAACACCATATATTTT
V: TRBV25-1; J: TRBJ1-5; size: NA; D: TRBD1; CDR3: CASSRQGTGQPQHF; DNA: TGTGCCAGCTCCCGACAGGGGACGGGGCAGCCCCAGCATTTT
V: TRBV5-4; J: TRBJ1-2; size: NA; D: NA; CDR3: CASRGPGGGYTF; DNA: TGTGCCAGCAGAGGCCCGGGGGGTGGCTACACCTTC
V: TRBV5-1; J: TRBJ2-1; size: NA; D: TRBD1; CDR3: CASSVSGTGSYNEQFF; DNA: TGCGCCAGCAGCGTCTCCGGGACAGGGTCCTACAATGAGCAGTTCTTC
V: TRBV5-1; J: TRBJ1-3; size: NA; D: TRBD1; CDR3: CASSAGTAGGNTIYF; DNA: TGCGCCAGCAGCGCCGGGACAGCAGGTGGAAACACCATATATTTT
V: TRBV5-5; J: TRBJ2-1; size: NA; D: NA; CDR3: CASSFLMGGEQFF; DNA: TGTGCCAGCAGCTTCCTCATGGGGGGTGAGCAGTTCTTC
V: TRBV6-5; J: TRBJ1-2; size: NA; D: NA; CDR3: CASSRVAGANYGYTF; DNA: TGTGCCAGCAGCCGGGTGGCAGGGGCTAACTATGGCTACACCTTC
V: TRBV27; J: TRBJ1-1; size: NA; D: NA; CDR3: CASSFLGGAEAFF; DNA: TGTGCCAGTTCCTTCCTGGGGGGGGCTGAAGCTTTCTTT
V: TRBV19; J: TRBJ1-2; size: few; D: NA; CDR3: CASTRGYTF; DNA: TGTGCCAGTACTCGGGGCTACACCTTC
V: TRBV28; J: TRBJ1-2; size: NA; D: NA; CDR3: CASSTNYGYTF; DNA: TGTGCCAGCAGCACTAACTATGGCTACACCTTC
V: TRBV5-8; J: TRBJ1-2; size: NA; D: NA; CDR3: CASTLTVYGYTF; DNA: TGTGCCAGCACCTTGACAGTCTATGGCTACACCTTC
V: TRBV10-1; J: TRBJ2-2; size: NA; D: NA; CDR3: CASSELQTGELFF; DNA: TGCGCCAGCAGTGAGCTGCAGACCGGGGAGCTGTTTTTT
V: TRBV9; J: TRBJ2-7; size: NA; D: TRBD2; CDR3: CASSVAGLATEQYF; DNA: TGTGCCAGCAGCGTAGCGGGACTAGCTACCGAGCAGTACTTC
V: TRBV6-6; J: TRBJ1-2; size: NA; D: TRBD1; CDR3: CASSSDRGRENGYTF; DNA: TGTGCCAGCAGTTCCGACAGGGGGCGGGAGAATGGCTACACCTTC
V: TRBV5-5; J: TRBJ2-2; size: once; D: NA; CDR3: CASTIRDTHTGELFF; DNA: TGTGCCAGCACAATCCGGGACACCCACACCGGGGAGCTGTTTTTT
V: TRBV7-9; J: TRBJ2-7; size: few; D: TRBD1; CDR3: CASSSWTGSYEQYF; DNA: TGTGCCAGCAGCTCCTGGACAGGGTCCTACGAGCAGTACTTC
V: TRBV29-1; J: TRBJ2-7; size: once; D: TRBD1; CDR3: CSVGQGAYDEQYF; DNA: TGCAGCGTTGGGCAGGGGGCATATGACGAGCAGTACTTC
V: TRBV7-9; J: TRBJ2-2; size: NA; D: NA; CDR3: CASSLWQGSAGELFF; DNA: TGTGCCAGCAGCTTATGGCAGGGGTCGGCCGGGGAGCTGTTTTTT
V: TRBV7-9; J: TRBJ1-1; size: NA; D: TRBD1; CDR3: CASSPTGEAEAFF; DNA: TGTGCCAGCAGCCCCACAGGGGAGGCTGAAGCTTTCTTT
V: TRBV30; J: TRBJ2-5; size: once; D: NA; CDR3: CAWRTGTRYQETQYF; DNA: TGTGCCTGGAGAACCGGGACACGGTACCAAGAGACCCAGTACTTC
V: TRBV7-9; J: TRBJ2-5; size: NA; D: TRBD1; CDR3: CASSLIVGTEVEETQYF; DNA: TGTGCCAGCAGCTTGATTGTCGGGACAGAGGTTGAGGAGACCCAGTACTTC
V: TRBV18; J: TRBJ1-4; size: NA; D: TRBD1; CDR3: CASSLRQGFNEKLFF; DNA: TGTGCCAGCTCACTTCGACAGGGCTTTAATGAAAAACTGTTTTTT
V: TRBV5-1; J: TRBJ2-1; size: NA; D: TRBD1; CDR3: CASSLNTGANEQFF; DNA: TGCGCCAGCAGCCTAAATACAGGGGCGAATGAGCAGTTCTTC
V: TRBV6-5; J: TRBJ1-1; size: NA; D: NA; CDR3: CASLSRWQRNTEAFF; DNA: TGTGCCAGCCTATCGAGGTGGCAACGGAACACTGAAGCTTTCTTT
V: TRBV5-5; J: TRBJ1-1; size: NA; D: NA; CDR3: CASSLASGVTEAFF; DNA: TGTGCCAGCAGCTTGGCCTCAGGGGTCACTGAAGCTTTCTTT
V: TRBV25-1; J: TRBJ1-1; size: NA; D: NA; CDR3: CASVWNTEAFF; DNA: TGTGCCAGCGTCTGGAACACTGAAGCTTTCTTT
V: TRBV7-3; J: TRBJ1-1; size: NA; D: NA; CDR3: CASSLIRNTEAFF; DNA: TGTGCCAGCAGCCTGATTAGGAACACTGAAGCTTTCTTT
V: TRBV29-1; J: TRBJ1-2; size: NA; D: NA; CDR3: CSAGMTREGYTF; DNA: TGCAGCGCCGGAATGACTAGGGAAGGCTACACCTTC
V: TRBV19; J: TRBJ2-2; size: NA; D: TRBD1; CDR3: CASSIATGVTGELFF; DNA: TGTGCCAGTAGTATAGCGACAGGGGTCACCGGGGAGCTGTTTTTT
V: TRBV3-1/TRBV3-2; J: TRBJ1-2; size: NA; D: NA; CDR3: CASSQGRTVKGYTF; DNA: TGTGCCAGCAGCCAAGGAAGGACAGTAAAGGGCTACACCTTC
V: TRBV12-3/TRBV12-4; J: TRBJ1-4; size: NA; D: TRBD1; CDR3: CASSSNRGEKLFF; DNA: TGTGCCAGCAGTTCGAACAGGGGTGAAAAACTGTTTTTT
V: TRBV25-1; J: TRBJ2-3; size: NA; D: NA; CDR3: CASRREDTQYF; DNA: TGTGCCAGCCGTCGAGAAGATACGCAGTATTTT
V: TRBV7-6; J: TRBJ1-6; size: NA; D: TRBD1; CDR3: CASSLAGQGNNSPLHF; DNA: TGTGCCAGCAGCTTAGCGGGACAGGGGAATAATTCACCCCTCCACTTT
V: TRBV19; J: TRBJ1-1; size: NA; D: NA; CDR3: CASSMRQALNTEAFF; DNA: TGTGCCAGTAGTATGCGACAGGCGTTGAACACTGAAGCTTTCTTT
V: TRBV25-1; J: TRBJ2-5; size: few; D: TRBD2; CDR3: CASAPGGETRVKETQYF; DNA: TGTGCCAGCGCACCGGGGGGGGAAACCAGAGTGAAGGAGACCCAGTACTTC
V: TRBV23-1; J: TRBJ1-2; size: NA; D: TRBD1; CDR3: CASSQSRRQGRVSGYTF; DNA: TGCGCCAGCAGTCAATCCCGGAGACAGGGAAGGGTTTCCGGCTACACCTTC
V: TRBV4-1; J: TRBJ1-4; size: NA; D: NA; CDR3: CASSQEVGEATNEKLFF; DNA: TGCGCCAGCAGCCAAGAAGTAGGGGAGGCAACTAATGAAAAACTGTTTTTT
V: TRBV5-5; J: TRBJ2-5; size: NA; D: NA; CDR3: CASSLYGQQETQYF; DNA: TGTGCCAGCAGCTTGTACGGACAGCAAGAGACCCAGTACTTC
V: TRBV18; J: TRBJ2-1; size: NA; D: TRBD2; CDR3: CASSPTSGDGSEQFF; DNA: TGTGCCAGCTCACCGACTAGCGGGGACGGCAGTGAGCAGTTCTTC
V: TRBV12-3/TRBV12-4; J: TRBJ1-1; size: NA; D: TRBD1; CDR3: CASSLTQGAEAFF; DNA: TGTGCCAGCAGTCTAACACAGGGGGCTGAAGCTTTCTTT